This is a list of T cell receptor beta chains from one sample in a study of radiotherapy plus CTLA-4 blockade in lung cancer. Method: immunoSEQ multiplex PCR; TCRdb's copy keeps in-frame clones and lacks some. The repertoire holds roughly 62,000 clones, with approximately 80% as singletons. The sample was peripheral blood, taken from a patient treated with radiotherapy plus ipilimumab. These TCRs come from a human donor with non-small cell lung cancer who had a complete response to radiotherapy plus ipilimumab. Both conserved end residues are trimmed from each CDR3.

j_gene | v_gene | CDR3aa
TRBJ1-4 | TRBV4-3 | ASSLGQGGGKLF
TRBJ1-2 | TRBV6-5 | ASSYPSGGYT
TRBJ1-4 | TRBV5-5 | ASSFWGADEKLF
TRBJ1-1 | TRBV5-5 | ASSLQGANTEAF
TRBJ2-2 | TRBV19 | ASSYLAGGLTGELF
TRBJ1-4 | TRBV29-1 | SVETGPGGNEKLF
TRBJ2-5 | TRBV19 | ASTSRQGGETQY
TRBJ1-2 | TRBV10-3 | AITFDRGPLGYT
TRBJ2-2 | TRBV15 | ATSRGAIEELF
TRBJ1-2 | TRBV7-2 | ASSYGGRTNYGYT
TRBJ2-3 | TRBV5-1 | ASHQAADTQY
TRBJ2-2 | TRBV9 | ASTTGTGVTGELF
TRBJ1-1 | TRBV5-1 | ASSLAPGVTEAF
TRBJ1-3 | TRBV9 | ASTTGLSRNTIY
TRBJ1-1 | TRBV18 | ASSQQGTEAF
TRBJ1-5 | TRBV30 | AWSSRTDQPQH
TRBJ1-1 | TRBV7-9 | ASSLAAGRVDTEAF
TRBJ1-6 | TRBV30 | AYTGPEKNSPLH
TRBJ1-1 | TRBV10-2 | ASSRQGYTNTEAF
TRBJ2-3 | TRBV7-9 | ASSFSSGTSGTDTQY
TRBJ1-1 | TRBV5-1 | ASSLSGQGNTEAF
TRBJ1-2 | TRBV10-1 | ASSAEQGRGYT
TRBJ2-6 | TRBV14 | ASSQNMGQRGANVLT
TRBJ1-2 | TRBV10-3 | AISSTGGYGYT
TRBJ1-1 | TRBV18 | ASSPRGTGRFSINTEAF
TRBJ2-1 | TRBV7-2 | ASSLRISGQGLNNEQF
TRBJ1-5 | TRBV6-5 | ASSLQGANQPQH
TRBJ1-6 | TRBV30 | AWEQGYNSPLH
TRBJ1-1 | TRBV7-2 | ASSYRTGQGTEAF
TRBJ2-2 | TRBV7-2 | ASSLEPGGLVTGELF
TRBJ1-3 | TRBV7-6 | ASSLAGESGNTIY
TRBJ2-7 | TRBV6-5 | ASSYRTGEQY
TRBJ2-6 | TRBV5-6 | ATSRSGANVLT
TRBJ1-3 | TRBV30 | AWSGQQVQVTGNTIY
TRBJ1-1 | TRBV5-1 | ASSISGSEEAF
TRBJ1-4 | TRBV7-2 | ASSFQGRGEKLF
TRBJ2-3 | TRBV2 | ASSTGAGGPPSTDTQY
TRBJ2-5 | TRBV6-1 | ASTLGEGFQETQY
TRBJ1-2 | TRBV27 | ASSPGLGGYT
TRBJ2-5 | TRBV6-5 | ASSYGGGAYQETQY
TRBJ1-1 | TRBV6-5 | ASTIDRNSNTEAF